This T cell receptor beta chain originates from a study of radiotherapy plus CTLA-4 blockade in lung cancer. Sequencing was performed with immunoSEQ multiplex PCR; in TCRdb, only in-frame clones are kept and a portion is missing. The data contain 20,000 or so clones, about 84% of them singletons. Chemo-refractory metastatic non-small-cell lung cancer patients underwent focal radiation alongside CTLA-4 blockade with ipilimumab. The V gene's germline CDR1 is LGHNA and CDR2 YSLEER. The V end was cut by 3 bases, the J end by 1 base, with 16 bases between. The CDR3 loop spans 16 amino acids. Sequences were derived from peripheral blood, sampled from a patient treated with radiotherapy plus ipilimumab. The rearrangement links TRBV4-3 to TRBJ2-7; D may be TRBD1 (6 bases). This TCR came from a human donor with non-small cell lung cancer whose response to radiotherapy plus ipilimumab could not be evaluated. The CDR3 DNA reads as TGCGCCAGCAGCCACGGAACAGGGATATGGTCCTACGAGCAGTACTTC. This codes for CASSHGTGIWSYEQYF.